The clone carrying this T cell receptor beta chain was detected many times. Its antigen remains unknown. The sample is drawn from a study of CD8 T cells in ankylosing spondylitis. Whole-study findings and limits: Clones that were linked to disease were CD8+ and were relatively rare in peripheral blood. A TCR beta motif of fewer than ten highly homologous variants seemed to mark ankylosing spondylitis blood. Earlier reports found some motif variants in synovial fluid and blood in reactive arthritis. Significant enrichment of disease-linked clones was reported in matched ankylosing spondylitis synovial fluid.

V dropped 5 bases and J dropped 3; count of bases not matched to a gene: 5. CDR1 and CDR2 from the germline V gene are DFQATT and SNEGSKA (reference sequence). The CDR3 length is 14 residues. TCR beta libraries were made by quantitative 5'-RACE with molecular barcodes. TCRdb re-analysed the 5' RACE reads in MiXCR, keeping a single row per CDR3 protein. The repertoire holds almost 400,000 distinct CDR3 sequences, with approximately 20% as singletons. The chain joins TRBV20-1 to TRBJ2-1; TRBD2 matches at 9 bases. Sequenced material: blood, either unsorted or a sorted T cell fraction (not recorded which). This receptor was obtained from a male donor with ankylosing spondylitis. CDR3 sequence reads: CSASTSGIYNEQFF. The CDR3, as DNA: TGCAGTGCTTCGACTAGCGGAATCTACAATGAGCAGTTCTTC.